The rows below give T cell receptor beta chains drawn from one sample of a study of cytomegalovirus exposure and HLA in healthy donors. Here immunoSEQ multiplex PCR was the method, and the copy in TCRdb shows in-frame clones only, minus some. This table has approximately 150,000 clones, 55% to 70% appearing once. Material: PBMCs. The receptor source for this set is a middle-aged woman in good health and CMV-seropositive. The CDR3 runs from the conserved cysteine through the conserved F or W. The order of the fields is V gene, D gene, clone size, J gene, CDR3 protein, CDR3 DNA. D genes are given only for firm matches. Not all rows give a size; the values are once, few, many and, for expanded clones, a class.

V gene: TRBV19
D gene: -
clone size: -
J gene: TRBJ1-5
CDR3 protein: CASSIQGQNSNQPQHF
CDR3 DNA: TGTGCCAGTAGTATTCAAGGACAGAATAGCAATCAGCCCCAGCATTTT

V gene: TRBV10-3
D gene: TRBD1
clone size: -
J gene: TRBJ1-2
CDR3 protein: CAIRVQGARGYTF
CDR3 DNA: TGTGCCATCAGGGTCCAGGGGGCTCGAGGCTACACCTTC

V gene: TRBV15
D gene: -
clone size: few
J gene: TRBJ2-7
CDR3 protein: CATSREPGHNYEQYF
CDR3 DNA: TGTGCCACCAGCAGAGAGCCCGGACACAACTACGAGCAGTACTTC

V gene: TRBV19
D gene: -
clone size: -
J gene: TRBJ2-7
CDR3 protein: CASSIGGGGSYEQYF
CDR3 DNA: TGTGCCAGTAGTATTGGTGGCGGAGGGTCCTACGAGCAGTACTTC

V gene: TRBV10-3
D gene: TRBD1
clone size: -
J gene: TRBJ1-1
CDR3 protein: CAISESLQGASTEAFF
CDR3 DNA: TGTGCCATCAGTGAGTCTCTCCAGGGGGCGAGCACTGAAGCTTTCTTT

V gene: TRBV7-2
D gene: TRBD2
clone size: few
J gene: TRBJ2-5
CDR3 protein: CASSSRRAGGGETQYF
CDR3 DNA: TGTGCCAGCAGCTCCCGTAGAGCGGGAGGGGGAGAGACCCAGTACTTC

V gene: TRBV18
D gene: TRBD1
clone size: -
J gene: TRBJ2-7
CDR3 protein: CASSPFDRGVNEQYF
CDR3 DNA: TGTGCCAGCTCACCTTTCGACAGGGGGGTAAACGAGCAGTACTTC

V gene: TRBV2
D gene: TRBD1
clone size: few
J gene: TRBJ1-1
CDR3 protein: CASSWDRLGVNTEAFF
CDR3 DNA: TGTGCCAGCAGCTGGGACAGGCTGGGAGTGAACACTGAAGCTTTCTTT

V gene: TRBV6-6
D gene: -
clone size: -
J gene: TRBJ1-5
CDR3 protein: CASSYGSNQPQHF
CDR3 DNA: TGTGCCAGCAGTTACGGGAGTAATCAGCCCCAGCATTTT

V gene: TRBV28
D gene: TRBD1
clone size: -
J gene: TRBJ1-2
CDR3 protein: CASRPWTGLHYGYTF
CDR3 DNA: TGTGCCAGCAGGCCGTGGACAGGGCTTCACTATGGCTACACCTTC

V gene: TRBV5-6
D gene: -
clone size: -
J gene: TRBJ1-1
CDR3 protein: CASSSETANTEAFF
CDR3 DNA: TGTGCCAGCAGCTCAGAGACAGCCAACACTGAAGCTTTCTTT

V gene: TRBV18
D gene: -
clone size: -
J gene: TRBJ2-7
CDR3 protein: CASSVDGSEQYF
CDR3 DNA: TGTGCCAGCTCGGTCGATGGCAGCGAGCAGTACTTC

V gene: TRBV7-3
D gene: TRBD2
clone size: -
J gene: TRBJ2-2
CDR3 protein: CASSLSPGLAGGPGELFF
CDR3 DNA: TGTGCCAGCAGCTTATCGCCGGGACTAGCGGGAGGGCCCGGGGAGCTGTTTTTT

V gene: TRBV4-3
D gene: TRBD1
clone size: -
J gene: TRBJ2-7
CDR3 protein: CASSLGTGMTYEQYF
CDR3 DNA: TGCGCCAGCAGCCTTGGGACAGGGATGACCTACGAGCAGTACTTC

V gene: TRBV7-2
D gene: TRBD1
clone size: -
J gene: TRBJ1-5
CDR3 protein: CASSVGQGARYSNQPQHF
CDR3 DNA: TGTGCCAGCAGCGTCGGACAGGGGGCACGGTATAGCAATCAGCCCCAGCATTTT

V gene: TRBV25-1
D gene: TRBD2
clone size: -
J gene: TRBJ2-1
CDR3 protein: CASGSGVSEQFF
CDR3 DNA: TGTGCCAGCGGTAGCGGGGTCAGCGAGCAGTTCTTC

V gene: TRBV5-1
D gene: -
clone size: -
J gene: TRBJ1-2
CDR3 protein: CASSLGTIYGYPF
CDR3 DNA: TGCGCCAGCAGCTTGGGGACAATCTATGGCTACCCCTTC

V gene: TRBV27
D gene: TRBD1
clone size: -
J gene: TRBJ1-1
CDR3 protein: CASSGRFRDRGYNTEAFF
CDR3 DNA: TGTGCCAGCAGCGGTCGGTTTAGGGACAGGGGCTATAACACTGAAGCTTTCTTT

V gene: TRBV4-1
D gene: -
clone size: -
J gene: TRBJ1-5
CDR3 protein: CASSGGGLQPQHF
CDR3 DNA: TGCGCCAGCAGCGGGGGGGGTCTGCAGCCCCAGCATTTT

V gene: TRBV28
D gene: -
clone size: -
J gene: TRBJ2-2
CDR3 protein: CASSSSRVPGELFF
CDR3 DNA: TGTGCCAGCAGTTCTTCTAGAGTTCCCGGGGAGCTGTTTTTT

V gene: TRBV18
D gene: TRBD1
clone size: -
J gene: TRBJ1-2
CDR3 protein: CASSLDRDYGYTF
CDR3 DNA: TGTGCCAGCTCACTCGACAGGGACTATGGCTACACCTTC

V gene: TRBV4-1
D gene: -
clone size: -
J gene: TRBJ2-7
CDR3 protein: CASSQGVTYSYEQYF
CDR3 DNA: TGCGCCAGCAGCCAAGGTGTAACTTACTCCTACGAGCAGTACTTC

V gene: TRBV4-3
D gene: TRBD2
clone size: few
J gene: TRBJ2-7
CDR3 protein: CASSQDSGGGRLEQYF
CDR3 DNA: TGCGCCAGCAGCCAAGACAGCGGGGGGGGGCGCCTCGAGCAGTACTTC

V gene: TRBV4-2
D gene: TRBD1
clone size: -
J gene: TRBJ1-1
CDR3 protein: CASSYPGQSTNTEAFF
CDR3 DNA: TGTGCCAGCAGTTATCCGGGACAGAGCACCAACACTGAAGCTTTCTTT

V gene: TRBV7-3
D gene: -
clone size: -
J gene: TRBJ2-1
CDR3 protein: CASSLAGSRSYNEQFF
CDR3 DNA: TGTGCCAGCAGCTTAGCCGGGAGCCGCTCTTACAATGAGCAGTTCTTC

V gene: TRBV5-8
D gene: TRBD1
clone size: -
J gene: TRBJ1-4
CDR3 protein: CASSTRTGEEKLFF
CDR3 DNA: TGTGCCAGCAGCACCCGGACAGGGGAGGAAAAACTGTTTTTT

V gene: TRBV5-1
D gene: -
clone size: -
J gene: TRBJ1-2
CDR3 protein: CASSPDSTSSYGYTF
CDR3 DNA: TGCGCCAGCAGCCCGGACAGTACCTCTAGCTATGGCTACACCTTC

V gene: TRBV5-4
D gene: -
clone size: -
J gene: TRBJ1-2
CDR3 protein: CASSLQGSRYTF
CDR3 DNA: TGTGCCAGCAGCTTGCAGGGCTCCCGCTACACCTTC

V gene: TRBV4-2
D gene: TRBD2
clone size: -
J gene: TRBJ2-7
CDR3 protein: CASSPAAGTTSYEQYF
CDR3 DNA: TGTGCCAGCAGCCCCGCGGCGGGGACTACTTCCTACGAGCAGTACTTC

V gene: TRBV14
D gene: -
clone size: -
J gene: TRBJ2-5
CDR3 protein: CASSHNKWGEEETQYF
CDR3 DNA: TGTGCCAGCAGCCATAATAAGTGGGGCGAGGAAGAGACCCAGTACTTC

V gene: TRBV28
D gene: TRBD1
clone size: -
J gene: TRBJ2-7
CDR3 protein: CASNVTGTGKYEQYF
CDR3 DNA: TGTGCCAGCAATGTAACCGGGACAGGGAAATACGAGCAGTACTTC

V gene: TRBV6-5
D gene: -
clone size: -
J gene: TRBJ2-4
CDR3 protein: CASRGLSTGIQYF
CDR3 DNA: TGTGCCAGCAGAGGACTCTCCACGGGGATTCAGTACTTC

V gene: TRBV6-5
D gene: TRBD1
clone size: -
J gene: TRBJ1-2
CDR3 protein: CASSYSNRGNYGYTF
CDR3 DNA: TGTGCCAGCAGTTACTCGAACAGGGGGAACTATGGCTACACCTTC

V gene: TRBV29-1
D gene: -
clone size: -
J gene: TRBJ2-2
CDR3 protein: CSARDGELFF
CDR3 DNA: TGCAGCGCCAGGGACGGGGAGCTGTTTTTT

V gene: TRBV29-1
D gene: TRBD2
clone size: -
J gene: TRBJ2-7
CDR3 protein: CSAQRTGGSDEQYF
CDR3 DNA: TGCAGCGCCCAAAGGACGGGGGGAAGCGACGAGCAGTACTTC

V gene: TRBV7-7
D gene: -
clone size: few
J gene: TRBJ2-5
CDR3 protein: CASSLGTYQETQYF
CDR3 DNA: TGTGCTAGCAGCTTAGGCACATACCAAGAGACCCAGTACTTC

V gene: TRBV11-2
D gene: TRBD1
clone size: -
J gene: TRBJ1-5
CDR3 protein: CASSLSGGGQPQHF
CDR3 DNA: TGTGCCAGCAGCTTGTCAGGGGGCGGTCAGCCCCAGCATTTT

V gene: TRBV15
D gene: TRBD1
clone size: -
J gene: TRBJ1-3
CDR3 protein: CATSRVTGGHSGNTIYF
CDR3 DNA: TGTGCCACCAGCAGAGTGACAGGGGGCCACTCTGGAAACACCATATATTTT

V gene: TRBV19
D gene: -
clone size: -
J gene: TRBJ2-1
CDR3 protein: CASSIEGGSYNEQFF
CDR3 DNA: TGTGCCAGTAGTATAGAAGGGGGATCCTACAATGAGCAGTTCTTC

V gene: TRBV9
D gene: -
clone size: -
J gene: TRBJ1-2
CDR3 protein: CASSALQHYGYTF
CDR3 DNA: TGTGCCAGCAGCGCCTTACAACACTATGGCTACACCTTC

V gene: TRBV7-2
D gene: TRBD1
clone size: -
J gene: TRBJ1-6
CDR3 protein: CASSLRQGDSPLHF
CDR3 DNA: TGTGCCAGCAGCCTAAGACAGGGAGATTCACCCCTCCACTTT

V gene: TRBV28
D gene: -
clone size: -
J gene: TRBJ1-2
CDR3 protein: CASSLPGGGGYTF
CDR3 DNA: TGTGCCAGCAGTTTACCGGGGGGCGGTGGCTACACCTTC

V gene: TRBV7-9
D gene: -
clone size: -
J gene: TRBJ1-1
CDR3 protein: CASSLLYILGHPDTEAFF
CDR3 DNA: TGTGCCAGCAGCTTACTCTATATCCTAGGACACCCCGATACTGAAGCTTTCTTT

V gene: TRBV9
D gene: TRBD2
clone size: -
J gene: TRBJ2-1
CDR3 protein: CASSVDVAGDYNEQFF
CDR3 DNA: TGTGCCAGCAGCGTAGATGTAGCGGGGGACTACAATGAGCAGTTCTTC

V gene: TRBV6-6
D gene: TRBD1
clone size: -
J gene: TRBJ1-1
CDR3 protein: CASRLTGRTEAFF
CDR3 DNA: TGTGCCAGCAGACTGACAGGGCGCACTGAAGCTTTCTTT

V gene: TRBV6-6
D gene: TRBD1
clone size: -
J gene: TRBJ1-4
CDR3 protein: CASRPHRGGEEKLFF
CDR3 DNA: TGTGCCAGCAGGCCCCACAGGGGTGGGGAAGAAAAACTGTTTTTT

V gene: TRBV19
D gene: -
clone size: few
J gene: TRBJ1-2
CDR3 protein: CASSIQINYGYPF
CDR3 DNA: TGTGCCAGTAGTATCCAGATAAACTATGGCTACCCCTTC